This T cell receptor beta chain was sequenced in a study of blood T cells in healthy people across ages. A sample-barcoded 5' primer and a J-beta primer mix were used in a second PCR of roughly 7 to 11 cycles. TCRdb reprocessed the 5' RACE reads via MiXCR and lists one record per CDR3 protein. The sample records a few hundred thousand distinct CDR3 sequences, roughly 27% being singletons. Trimming cost V 0 bases and J 7 bases, with 21 bases left between them. The CDR3 runs to 18 residues. From germline, CDR1 is LGHNA and CDR2 YSLEER. Total RNA, at least 5 micrograms per sample, came from PBMCs. This TCR was recovered from a woman aged 70 to 79 in good health. This rearrangement joins TRBV4-3 to TRBJ1-4; D is unresolved. Specimen: blood. The CDR3 nucleotides are TGCGCCAGCAGCCAAGATCTAAATCCCGCCCTATTGGCTGAAAAACTGTTTTTT. It is translated as CASSQDLNPALLAEKLFF.